This T cell receptor (beta chain) stems from a study of beta chain features in type 1 diabetes. Overall study context: Sorted cells numbering 95 million to 110 million were examined across all samples. Points from the study as a whole: TCRB CDR3 length was moderately but significantly reduced in all four CD4+ subsets of Type 1 diabetes patients. Naive, central memory and Treg TCRB repertoires appeared more alike in patients than in healthy donors. cDNA-based reads could over-represent cells with high TCR expression. Whether TCRB rearrangement is influenced by HLA type was left unresolved in this analysis.

The study reverse transcribed the entire isolated RNA, so it sequenced expressed TCRB transcripts. Data came from immunoSEQ multiplex PCR; TCRdb stores just in-frame clones and leaves some out. Of 150,000 to 200,000 clones in the sample, almost 65% are singletons; the top ten hold under 0.1%. Details on this clone: Its target is not known.

CDR1 is SQVTM, CDR2 ANQGSEA, per germline. The V end was cut by 7 bases, the J end by 0 bases, with 12 bases between. The CDR3 is made up of 13 amino acids. This TCR derives from a man aged 25 to 40 with type 1 diabetes. The chain couples TRBV29-1 to TRBJ1-1; D is undetermined. The sequencing sample was made of naive CD4+ T cells from blood. The CDR3 nucleotides are TGCAGCGCCACTAGCGAGATGAACACTGAAGCTTTCTTT. Translated, it gives CSATSEMNTEAFF.